A single sample is the source of the 14 T cell receptor beta chains below, sequenced in a study of T cell responses to AZD1222 COVID-19 vaccine. TCRdb's table, derived via immunoSEQ multiplex PCR, lists solely in-frame clones and lacks some. The sample holds approximately 150,000 clones, less than 95% seen once. Material: peripheral blood, obtained on day 0 of AZD1222 vaccination. These receptors were taken from an adult in good health.

The chain carries TRBV6-9 and TRBJ1-4, with a possible D match to TRBD1 (5 bases). V lost 7 bases and J lost 4, with 13 bases in between. The CDR3 loop spans 14 amino acids. Germline CDR1 MNHGY, CDR2 SVAAGI. This CDR3 is CASIFGGDNEKLFF. The CDR3 bases are TGTGCCAGCATTTTCGGGGGGGATAATGAAAAACTGTTTTTT.

The CDR3 loop reads CASSWDRGSNQPQHF. DNA of the CDR3: TGTGCCAGCAGCTGGGACAGGGGTAGCAATCAGCCCCAGCATTTT. The gene calls are TRBV5-5 and TRBJ1-5; TRBD1 aligns across 10 bases. The junction had 0 bases not matched to a gene; V was cut back by 3 bases and J by 0 bases. CDR1 and CDR2 from the germline V gene are SGHKS and YYEKEE (reference sequence). There are 15 residues in the CDR3.

This chain uses TRBV11-2 with TRBJ1-1; 7 positions match TRBD1. V dropped 1 base and J dropped 10; count of bases not matched to a gene: 12. The CDR3 length is 15 residues. CDR1 and CDR2 from the germline V gene are SGHAT and FQNNGV. CDR3 DNA sequence: TGTGCCAGCAGCTTAGGTACAGGGGCTTCGATGGCAGCTTTCTTT. This codes for CASSLGTGASMAAFF. The variable domain in full, completed from reference TRBV11-2 and TRBJ1-1, reads EAGVAQSPRYKIIEKRQSVAFWCNPISGHATLYWYQQILGQGPKLLIQFQNNGVVDDSQLPKDRFSAERLKGVDSTLKIQPAKLEDSAVYLCASSLGTGASMAAFFGQGTRLTVV.

For the CDR3, the DNA is TGTGCCAGCAGCCCCTCGGGCTACAGGGACCCTCCACCCCTCCACTTT. Its protein is CASSPSGYRDPPPLHF. The rearrangement links TRBV4-2 to TRBJ1-6, with D tentatively TRBD1 (6 bases). In germline, CDR1 is LGHNA, CDR2 YNFKEQ. Trimming took off 4 bases at V and 11 bases at J, with 21 bases between the two ends. The length of the CDR3 is 16 residues.

V gene TRBV5-6 combines with J gene TRBJ2-3; TRBD1 might be the D (6 bases). The CDR3 covers 13 residues. Between the trimmed V and J ends, which lost 1 base and 14 bases, there was a span of 17 bases. Germline V lookup: CDR1 SGHDT, CDR2 YYEEEE. The CDR3 is CASSLFNGQGLYF. Here the CDR3 DNA reads TGTGCCAGCAGCTTGTTTAATGGTCAGGGGTTGTATTTT.

The chain combines TRBV7-2 with TRBJ1-1, with D hard to call. Germline assignment: CDR1 SGHTA and CDR2 FQGNSA. V lost 4 bases to trimming and J lost 2 bases, with 11 bases between them. The CDR3 contains 14 residues. CDR3 residues: CASSYVAVNTEAFF. The CDR3 DNA follows: TGTGCCAGCAGCTATGTGGCAGTAAACACTGAAGCTTTCTTT. Filled out from reference TRBV7-2 and TRBJ1-1, the complete variable domain reads GAGVSQSPSNKVTEKGKDVELRCDPISGHTALYWYRQSLGQGLEFLIYFQGNSAPDKSGLPSDRFSAERTGGSVSTLTIQRTQQEDSAVYLCASSYVAVNTEAFFGQGTRLTVV.

This clone was observed once. This CDR3 is CASSSRQSSPPLHF. The CDR3 DNA reads TGTGCCAGTAGTTCCCGACAGTCCTCTCCACCCCTCCACTTT. The chain is built from TRBV19 and TRBJ1-6; a possible D gene is TRBD1 (5 bases). The V end lost 5 bases, the J end lost 11 bases, and 16 bases lay between the germline ends. From germline, CDR1 is LNHDA and CDR2 SQIVND (reference sequence). The CDR3 is 14 amino acids.

The table lists this clone with a few counts. The rearrangement joins TRBV6-6 to TRBJ2-7, with D unclear. CDR3 size: 14 residues. Germline-derived CDR1 and CDR2 are MNHNY and SVGAGI (reference sequence). V lost 0 bases to trimming and J lost 1 base, with 7 bases between them. In nucleotides, the CDR3 is TGTGCCAGCAGTTACTCCACGGAATCCTACGAGCAGTACTTC. Encoded protein: CASSYSTESYEQYF.

This chain uses TRBV5-4 with TRBJ2-1; D tentatively fits TRBD1 or TRBD2 (5 bases each). The CDR3 runs to 16 residues. Germline loops: CDR1 SGHNT, CDR2 YYREEE (reference sequence). V was shortened by 4 bases and J by 5 bases, with 19 bases between the two germline ends. The CDR3 is CASSPDRGPPNNEQFF. For the CDR3, the DNA is TGTGCCAGCAGCCCTGATCGGGGCCCCCCAAACAATGAGCAGTTCTTC.

J is TRBJ2-5 and V is TRBV27; D perhaps matches TRBD1 (5 bases). The germline V gene has CDR1 MNHEY and CDR2 SMNVEV (reference sequence). V shed 4 bases and J shed 1 base, with 16 bases lying between them. The CDR3 is 16 amino acids. The CDR3 coding sequence is TGTGCCAGCAGTTCGCTATTGGAGACAGTCCAAGAGACCCAGTACTTC. This codes for CASSSLLETVQETQYF.

The chain is built from TRBV7-9 and TRBJ1-2; D might be TRBD1 (6 bases). CDR1 SEHNR and CDR2 FQNEAQ come from the germline V gene (reference sequence). The germline V and J ends were trimmed by 5 bases and 6 bases, with 16 bases remaining between them. The CDR3 has 14 residues. The CDR3 spells CASSPPSRDNGYTF. In DNA form, the CDR3 reads TGTGCCAGCAGCCCCCCGAGCAGGGACAATGGCTACACCTTC.

The V call is TRBV7-3, the J call TRBJ1-2, with a tentative D call TRBD1 (5 bases). The length of the CDR3 is 13 residues. Germline CDR1 reads SGHTA; CDR2 reads FQGTGA. Trimming took off 2 bases at V and 3 bases at J, with 7 bases between the two ends. The CDR3 bases are TGTGCCAGCAGCTTACGGGGGGACTATGGCTACACCTTC. Translated, it gives CASSLRGDYGYTF.

The chain combines TRBV30 with TRBJ1-5; possibly TRBD1 for D (5 bases). The CDR3 contains 15 residues. Trimming pared 0 bases from V and 5 bases from J, leaving 14 bases between. CDR1 is GTSNPN and CDR2 is SVGIG in the germline V gene (reference sequence). The CDR3 DNA reads as TGTGCCTGGAGTGTATCCAGCAGGGATTATCAGCCCCAGCATTTT. Residues: CAWSVSSRDYQPQHF.

The V and J genes are TRBV11-2 and TRBJ2-5; no definite D call. The CDR3 consists of 14 residues. Trimming cost V 1 base and J 2 bases, with 8 bases left between them. Germline CDR1 and CDR2: SGHAT and FQNNGV. CDR3 nucleotides: TGTGCCAGCAGCTTAGGGCATGAACAAGAGACCCAGTACTTC. Encoded protein: CASSLGHEQETQYF.